The rows below give T cell receptor beta chains drawn from one sample of a study of T cell responses to AZD1222 COVID-19 vaccine. Here immunoSEQ multiplex PCR was the method, and the copy in TCRdb shows in-frame clones only, minus some. Here the sample spans under 130,000 clones, around nine tenths being singletons. This specimen consisted of peripheral blood, obtained on day 0 of AZD1222 vaccination. These receptors originate from an adult in good health. Each CDR3 is given with its conserved first and last residue. The D gene is left open where the match is weak. Clone size appears in some rows only: once, few, many, or a class for an expanded clone.

d_call	v_call	clone_size	j_call	cdr3_aa	cdr3_nt
.	TRBV6-2/TRBV6-3	.	TRBJ1-2	CASSYTVGNYGYTF	TGTGCCAGCAGTTACACGGTAGGGAACTATGGCTACACCTTC
TRBD1	TRBV10-1	.	TRBJ1-1	CASSDNTGAAFF	TGCGCCAGCAGTGACAACACAGGGGCGGCTTTCTTT
TRBD1	TRBV6-1	.	TRBJ1-4	CASSDVGRGFATNEKLFF	TGTGCCAGCAGTGATGTGGGCAGGGGGTTTGCAACTAATGAAAAACTGTTTTTT
TRBD1	TRBV5-4	.	TRBJ2-3	CASREDRAGADTQYF	TGTGCCAGCAGAGAGGACAGGGCTGGGGCAGATACGCAGTATTTT
.	TRBV7-2	.	TRBJ1-3	CASSFTVSGNTIYF	TGTGCCAGCAGCTTTACAGTCTCTGGAAACACCATATATTTT
.	TRBV10-3	.	TRBJ2-3	CAISESRSTDTQYF	TGTGCCATCAGTGAGTCGAGGAGCACAGATACGCAGTATTTT
TRBD1	TRBV4-2	.	TRBJ2-7	CASSPRGTGGYHEQYF	TGTGCCAGCAGCCCACGAGGGACAGGGGGTTATCACGAGCAGTACTTC
.	TRBV19	.	TRBJ1-1	CASSISRDTEAFF	TGTGCCAGTAGTATTTCCCGGGACACTGAAGCTTTCTTT
.	TRBV27	.	TRBJ2-1	CASSFSGYYNEQFF	TGTGCCAGCAGCTTTAGCGGCTACTACAATGAGCAGTTCTTC
TRBD2	TRBV28	.	TRBJ2-2	CASRTGLAANTGELFF	TGTGCCAGCAGAACGGGACTAGCGGCGAACACCGGGGAGCTGTTTTTT
.	TRBV11-3	.	TRBJ2-7	CASSGVYEQYF	TGTGCCAGCTCGGGCGTTTACGAGCAGTACTTC
.	TRBV28	.	TRBJ1-1	CASSFLGGRGKTEAFF	TGTGCCAGCAGTTTTCTAGGGGGGAGAGGTAAGACTGAAGCTTTCTTT
.	TRBV2	.	TRBJ1-6	CASSVGLLVSPLHF	TGTGCCAGCAGTGTCGGTCTACTGGTCTCACCCCTCCACTTT
.	TRBV3-1/TRBV3-2	.	TRBJ2-1	CASSQEAGRTTNEQFF	TGTGCCAGCAGCCAAGAGGCGGGGAGGACAACCAATGAGCAGTTCTTC
.	TRBV3-1/TRBV3-2	.	TRBJ1-2	CASSQVFARDYGYTF	TGTGCCAGCAGCCAAGTATTCGCCAGGGACTATGGCTACACCTTC
TRBD1	TRBV28	once	TRBJ1-5	CASTYGTGLYPYQPQHF	TGTGCCAGCACCTACGGGACAGGGTTATATCCTTACCAGCCCCAGCATTTT
.	TRBV5-8	.	TRBJ1-2	CASSLGGEYYGYTF	TGTGCCAGCAGCTTGGGAGGGGAATACTATGGCTACACCTTC
.	TRBV7-6	.	TRBJ2-7	CASTTHEGGEQYF	TGTGCCAGCACAACCCATGAGGGAGGCGAGCAGTACTTC
.	TRBV9	.	TRBJ1-5	CASSVDGANQPQHF	TGTGCCAGCAGCGTAGACGGCGCCAATCAGCCCCAGCATTTT
.	TRBV9	.	TRBJ2-2	CASSRGGYTGELFF	TGTGCCAGCAGTAGAGGGGGTTACACCGGGGAGCTGTTTTTT
.	TRBV6-5	once	TRBJ2-1	CASIEGGPRDEQFF	TGTGCCAGCATCGAGGGGGGGCCAAGGGATGAGCAGTTCTTC
.	TRBV2	.	TRBJ2-7	CASTKGRTPSYEQYF	TGTGCCAGCACCAAAGGCAGGACGCCCTCCTACGAGCAGTACTTC
.	TRBV5-1	.	TRBJ1-4	CASSLGGRRDEKLFF	TGCGCCAGCAGCTTGGGGGGGCGCCGAGATGAAAAACTGTTTTTT
.	TRBV2	.	TRBJ1-2	CASSNLPGGIDGYTF	TGTGCCAGCAGCAACCTCCCCGGGGGGATCGATGGCTACACCTTC
.	TRBV28	once	TRBJ2-7	CASSPPSYEQYF	TGTGCCAGCAGTCCGCCTTCCTACGAGCAGTACTTC
TRBD1	TRBV2	.	TRBJ1-1	CASSGTDRGRAFF	TGTGCCAGCAGTGGAACAGACAGGGGGCGAGCTTTCTTT
.	TRBV7-2	.	TRBJ1-3	CASSLAGTPSSGNTIYF	TGTGCCAGCAGCTTAGCGGGAACACCGAGCTCTGGAAACACCATATATTTT
.	TRBV6-5	.	TRBJ1-2	CASSYSGLEGYTF	TGTGCCAGCAGTTACTCGGGGTTGGAGGGCTACACCTTC
TRBD1	TRBV28	.	TRBJ1-5	CASSLSGQGGSQPQHF	TGTGCCAGCAGTTTATCGGGTCAGGGGGGGTCCCAGCCCCAGCATTTT
.	TRBV4-2	.	TRBJ1-1	CASSQDRWNTEAFF	TGTGCCAGCAGCCAAGATCGGTGGAACACTGAAGCTTTCTTT
TRBD2	TRBV28	few	TRBJ2-1	CASSGSGTSYNEQFF	TGTGCCAGCAGTGGGAGCGGGACCTCCTACAATGAGCAGTTCTTC
.	TRBV11-3	.	TRBJ2-3	CASSSKGSGDTQYF	TGTGCCAGCAGCTCAAAAGGGAGCGGAGATACGCAGTATTTT
.	TRBV24-1	.	TRBJ1-3	CATSDNSGSSGNTIYF	TGTGCCACCAGTGATAATTCAGGGAGCTCTGGAAACACCATATATTTT
TRBD1	TRBV10-2	.	TRBJ1-4	CASTPLRDSLNPREKLFF	TGCGCCAGCACCCCTCTGCGGGACAGCCTCAACCCTCGGGAAAAACTGTTTTTT
.	TRBV6-6	.	TRBJ2-7	CATLSPGKGEADEQYF	TGTGCCACCCTGTCGCCCGGAAAGGGGGAGGCTGACGAGCAGTACTTC
TRBD1	TRBV7-2	.	TRBJ2-7	CASSPGQGAGREQYF	TGTGCCAGCAGCCCTGGACAGGGGGCGGGTCGGGAGCAGTACTTC
.	TRBV7-2	.	TRBJ2-1	CASSLQLTRNEQFF	TGTGCCAGCAGCCTACAGCTTACGCGCAATGAGCAGTTCTTC
TRBD1	TRBV19	.	TRBJ2-1	CASSASAGTGSNEQFF	TGTGCCAGTAGTGCCTCAGCCGGGACAGGGTCCAATGAGCAGTTCTTC
.	TRBV6-5	.	TRBJ2-3	CASPTPLGRTDTQYF	TGTGCCAGCCCTACACCCCTCGGACGCACAGATACGCAGTATTTT
TRBD1	TRBV5-6	.	TRBJ1-2	CASSPGQVSPLHGYTF	TGTGCCAGCAGCCCAGGACAGGTTTCCCCCCTTCATGGCTACACCTTC
.	TRBV2	.	TRBJ2-5	CASSEVFQETQYF	TGTGCCAGCAGTGAAGTTTTCCAAGAGACCCAGTACTTC
TRBD1	TRBV28	once	TRBJ1-1	CASSLSGQMNTEAFF	TGTGCCAGCAGTTTATCGGGACAGATGAACACTGAAGCTTTCTTT
.	TRBV29-1	.	TRBJ1-1	CSVSGGPGTEAFF	TGCAGCGTTTCCGGGGGGCCAGGGACTGAAGCTTTCTTT
.	TRBV13	.	TRBJ2-1	CASSLGSDEQFF	TGTGCCAGCAGCTTAGGCTCGGATGAGCAGTTCTTC